These 5 T cell receptor beta chains originate from one sample sequenced in a study of cytotoxic CD8 clonotypes in ibrutinib-treated CLL listed by TCRdb under 2021. The time point label on this specimen signifies: approximately 25 months on ibrutinib. The library was built by means of the immunoSEQ multiplex PCR assay. TCRdb re-hosts the immuneACCESS table, in-frame sequences only. Its copies lack some clones; in the studies checked, an unresolved V gene accounts for under half of them, and the cause for the rest is not known. The sample contains under 200,000 clones, roughly 80% of them found a single time. Roughly 4.5% of the sample is held by the ten biggest clonotypes. Material: PBMCs, obtained after 24 months of ibrutinib treatment. These TCRs come from a human donor with chronic lymphocytic leukemia.

This chain links TRBV28 with TRBJ1-1; the D gene is possibly TRBD1 (5 bases). V lost 4 bases and J lost 1, with 19 bases in between. The CDR3 is made up of 17 amino acids. Germline V gives CDR1 MDHEN, CDR2 SYDVKM. This CDR3 reads CASSSASGGGRNTEAFF. The CDR3 DNA reads as TGTGCCAGCAGTTCTGCCTCCGGGGGTGGAAGGAACACTGAAGCTTTCTTT.

The rearrangement uses TRBV28 and TRBJ2-3; 9 bases line up with TRBD2. Germline-derived CDR1 and CDR2 are MDHEN and SYDVKM. The V segment lost 5 bases and the J segment 5 bases; nucleotides outside the gene matches: 11. The CDR3 spans 16 residues. The CDR3 reads CASSLGPQLAGDTQYF. The CDR3 region has the DNA TGTGCCAGCAGTCTCGGACCCCAACTAGCGGGAGATACGCAGTATTTT.

The chain uses TRBV6-5 and TRBJ2-7, with TRBD1 as a possible D gene (5 bases). CDR1 is MNHEY and CDR2 is SVGAGI in the germline V gene. This CDR3 spans 14 amino acids. Trimming took 0 bases from V and 4 from J, leaving 10 bases between them. CDR3 amino acids: CASSYSPQGYEQYF. The CDR3, as DNA: TGTGCCAGCAGTTACTCACCTCAGGGTTACGAGCAGTACTTC.

This chain connects TRBV10-2 to TRBJ2-5, with D possibly being TRBD2 (5 bases). The germline CDR1 and CDR2 sequences are WSHSY and SAAADI. V was trimmed by 5 bases and J by 1 base, leaving 8 bases between them. This CDR3 region has 13 residues. In DNA form, the CDR3 reads TGCGCCAGCAGTTTCAGCGGCCAAGAGACCCAGTACTTC. As protein: CASSFSGQETQYF.

V is TRBV4-1 and J is TRBJ1-4; D call uncertain. V was pared by 1 base and J by 8 bases, with 14 bases between. Per germline, CDR1 MGHRA and CDR2 YSYEKL. The CDR3 runs 15 residues. DNA for the CDR3: TGCGCCAGCAGCCAAGCATCGACGGGGAAGGAAAAACTGTTTTTT. Translating it yields CASSQASTGKEKLFF.